Below, 2 T cell receptor beta chains from the same sample are listed, as sequenced in a study of Ad26.COV2.S vaccination and SARS-CoV-2 variants. As to treatment: 15 to 20 received Ad26.COV2.S at low or high dose, single or two shots; 5 received placebo; per-sample allocation not given. Collection of the samples took place on day 63 after the first injection of vaccine or placebo. Here immunoSEQ multiplex PCR was the method, and the copy in TCRdb shows in-frame clones only, minus some. Of approximately 410,000 clones listed, 88% were seen once; the top ten hold around 3.6%. Sequenced material: peripheral blood, taken in a trial of Ad26.COV2.S vaccine versus placebo. These receptors all come from a person between 18 and 65 years old who received the Ad26.COV2.S COVID-19 vaccine or a placebo.

V usage is TRBV5-1 and J usage is TRBJ2-3; TRBD1 agrees at 7 bases. The CDR3 runs to 16 residues. With V trimmed by 0 bases and J by 2 bases, 6 bases remained unmatched. Germline-derived CDR1 and CDR2 are SGHRS and YFSETQ. CDR3 DNA: TGCGCCAGCAGCTTGGTGTCGGGACAGTTCACAGATACGCAGTATTTT. This gives the protein CASSLVSGQFTDTQYF.

The chain links TRBV20-1 to TRBJ2-2, with unresolved D. Germline CDR1 is DFQATT and CDR2 is SNEGSKA (reference sequence). The ends were cut back, 3 bases at V and 4 bases at J, with 12 bases in the middle. CDR3 length: 14 residues. CDR3 region: CSASGVLLTGELFF. CDR3 sequence (DNA): TGCAGTGCTAGTGGCGTCCTACTCACCGGGGAGCTGTTTTTT.